The clone carrying this T cell receptor (beta chain) was detected a few times. The antigen remains undetermined. The CDR3 has 19 residues. Germline V gene data show CDR1 as ENHRY and CDR2 as SYGVKD. The trim removed 4 bases at V and 2 bases at J, leaving 12 bases unmatched. The data derive from a study of identical twins. Template switching, a step in the protocol, added a universal primer site, and cDNA carried unique molecular identifiers. MiXCR, run by TCRdb on the 5' RACE reads, gives a single entry per CDR3 protein. The sample carries 200,000 to 300,000 distinct CDR3 sequences, roughly 13% recorded once. Overall study findings and caveats: Twins shared out-of-frame alpha sequences with excess low generation probability. Surplus twin overlap in beta out-of-frame sequences was less pronounced.

The data also belong to a second study, concerning yellow fever vaccine responses in identical twins. That publication notes: After vaccination, twins' T cell response reportedly seemed partly convergent, partly personalized.

The V and J genes are TRBV10-3 and TRBJ1-3; 12 positions match TRBD1. This TCR was recovered from a woman younger than 35 in good health. Input material: memory (CD45RO+) T cells sorted from blood. The CDR3 spells CAISGPPRDRGPTGNTIYF. The CDR3 DNA follows: TGTGCCATCAGTGGACCCCCCCGGGACAGGGGGCCGACTGGAAACACCATATATTTT.